These 20 T cell receptor beta chains were sequenced from one sample in a study of neurological immune-mediated disorders. TCRdb recomputed calls from the 5' RACE reads with MiXCR, one row per CDR3 protein. The table includes tens of thousands of distinct CDR3 sequences, 3% to 5% detected once. Sequenced: PBMCs. All receptors come from a man aged 25 to 45 with multiple sclerosis.

This clonotype was observed at least ten times. V and J are TRBV11-2 and TRBJ2-7, with D hard to call. CDR1 and CDR2 from the germline V gene are SGHAT and FQNNGV. This CDR3 is 13 amino acids long. V shed 7 bases and J shed 4 bases, with 14 bases lying between them. The CDR3 DNA follows: TGTGCCAGCATCAAAGGACCTGGATACGAGCAGTACTTC. Protein: CASIKGPGYEQYF.

Ten or more counts support this clonotype. The chain has TRBV5-1 and TRBJ2-3, with 7 bases lining up with TRBD1. Per germline, CDR1 SGHRS and CDR2 YFSETQ. The CDR3 covers 15 residues. Trimming took 0 bases from V and 2 from J; bases not matched to a gene: 3. The CDR3 protein is CASSLGDSDTDTQYF. Here the CDR3 DNA reads TGCGCCAGCAGCTTGGGGGACAGCGACACAGATACGCAGTATTTT. Full variable domain (remainder filled in from reference TRBV5-1 and TRBJ2-3): KAGVTQTPRYLIKTRGQQVTLSCSPISGHRSVSWYQQTPGQGLQFLFEYFSETQRNKGNFPGRFSGRQFSNSRSEMNVSTLELGDSALYLCASSLGDSDTDTQYFGPGTRLTVL.

This clonotype was observed many times. The V gene is TRBV20-1, the J gene TRBJ2-5; 7 bases match TRBD2. Losses at the gene ends were 0 bases for V and 2 bases for J; bases not matched to a gene: 6. The CDR3 loop spans 15 amino acids. Germline V gene lookup returns CDR1 DFQATT and CDR2 SNEGSKA (reference sequence). The CDR3 loop reads CSARDGREGQETQYF. CDR3 in DNA: TGCAGTGCTAGAGATGGCAGGGAGGGTCAAGAGACCCAGTACTTC.

This clonotype was counted many times. V usage is TRBV7-2 and J usage is TRBJ2-2; a weak D match, TRBD1 (6 bases). Deletions cut 2 bases from V and 3 bases from J, with 10 bases between. Germline V CDR1 and CDR2: SGHTA, FQGNSA. The CDR3 runs to 15 residues. The CDR3 nucleotides are TGTGCCAGCAGCTTAAACGCAGGGGACACCGGGGAGCTGTTTTTT. Its translation: CASSLNAGDTGELFF.

This clonotype showed up many times. This CDR3 is CSARDRTEYGNEQFF. CDR3 nucleotide sequence: TGCAGTGCTAGAGATCGAACGGAGTACGGCAATGAGCAGTTCTTC. J is TRBJ2-1 and V is TRBV20-1; D is unclear. V was shortened by 0 bases and J by 6 bases, with 15 bases between the two germline ends. CDR1 is DFQATT, CDR2 SNEGSKA, per germline (reference sequence). The CDR3 sequence is 15 residues long.

This clonotype was seen a handful of times. This rearrangement joins TRBV10-1 to TRBJ1-1, with D unclear. This CDR3 contains 13 residues. Germline loops: CDR1 WNHNN, CDR2 SYGVQD (reference sequence). V was clipped by 0 bases and J by 6 bases, with 8 bases between them. The CDR3 nucleotides are TGCGCCAGCAGTGAGTCCGCTGCCGCTGAAGCTTTCTTT. It is translated as CASSESAAAEAFF.

This clonotype was seen many times. V is TRBV27 and J is TRBJ2-5; 8 positions match TRBD1. Germline lookup yields CDR1 MNHEY and CDR2 SMNVEV (reference sequence). The CDR3 has 14 amino acids. With 5 bases clipped from V and 5 bases from J, the junction kept 7 bases outside the gene matches. CDR3 loop: CASSPWTGRETQYF. CDR3 coding DNA: TGTGCCAGCAGTCCTTGGACAGGGCGTGAGACCCAGTACTTC.

This clonotype was detected many times. This chain connects TRBV14 to TRBJ2-5; D is unclear. CDR3 size: 12 residues. Germline V gene lookup returns CDR1 SGHDN and CDR2 FVKESK. Trimming shortened V by 3 bases and J by 3 bases, and 5 bases separated the two germline ends. The CDR3 here is CASSHYKETQYF. The DNA for the CDR3 is TGTGCCAGCAGCCACTACAAAGAGACCCAGTACTTC.

This clonotype showed up just a few times. A much larger clone differs from this one at a single base, so this may be a read error. V is TRBV29-1 and J is TRBJ1-5, with 7 bases aligning to TRBD1. The germline V gene has CDR1 SQVTM and CDR2 ANQGSEA. The trim removed 8 bases at V and 9 bases at J, leaving 10 bases unmatched. The CDR3 consists of 12 residues. The CDR3 DNA sequence: TGCAGCACTGGGACAGCCCAGGGGCCCCAGCATTTT. Protein product: CSTGTAQGPQHF.

This clonotype was recorded at least ten times. This chain uses TRBV12-3 or TRBV12-4 with TRBJ2-7, with no clear D. V lost 5 bases and J lost 0, with 11 bases in between. The length of the CDR3 is 14 residues. CDR3 coding DNA: TGTGCCAGCAGTCCCCATGGAAGCTCCTACGAGCAGTACTTC. This encodes CASSPHGSSYEQYF.

This clonotype was counted many times. The chain uses TRBV20-1 and TRBJ2-1; the D gene is possibly TRBD2 (5 bases). With 5 bases removed from V and 4 bases from J, the gap between germline ends came to 9 bases. Germline CDR1 and CDR2: DFQATT and SNEGSKA (reference sequence). This CDR3 contains 12 residues. The CDR3 loop is CSAVEDYNEQFF. The CDR3 DNA is TGCAGTGCTGTGGAGGATTACAATGAGCAGTTCTTC.

This clonotype was picked up many times. The rearrangement uses TRBV5-1 and TRBJ1-2; no definite D call. CDR1 is SGHRS and CDR2 is YFSETQ in the germline V gene. This CDR3 comprises 13 residues. The germline V and J ends were trimmed by 2 bases and 0 bases, with 5 bases remaining between them. CDR3 sequence (DNA): TGCGCCAGCAGCTTCGTTTCTAACTATGGCTACACCTTC. As protein: CASSFVSNYGYTF.

This clonotype appeared many times. A read error may explain this, as a much larger clone is one base away. This chain uses TRBV5-6 with TRBJ2-2; D gene unclear. Deletions cut 4 bases from V and 5 bases from J, with 9 bases between. The CDR3 length is 13 residues. Germline V gene sequence: CDR1 SGHDT, CDR2 YYEEEE. The CDR3 coding sequence is TGTGCCAGCAGCGTTAAGGGAACCGGGGAGCTGTTTTTT. Protein sequence: CASSVKGTGELFF.

This clonotype occurred many times. The gene calls are TRBV6-5 and TRBJ2-7, with TRBD1 matching 9 bases. With 6 bases clipped from V and 2 bases from J, the junction kept 5 bases outside the gene matches. The V gene's germline CDR1 is MNHEY and CDR2 SVGAGI. The CDR3 contains 14 residues. The CDR3 spells CASRGGTGTYEQYF. The CDR3 nucleotides are TGTGCCAGCAGGGGGGGGACAGGGACCTACGAGCAGTACTTC.

This clonotype was observed many times. The V call is TRBV6-1, the J call TRBJ2-1, with a weak D call TRBD1 (6 bases). Germline CDR1 MNHNS, CDR2 SASEGT. The CDR3 length is 14 residues. V gave up 7 bases and J gave up 6 bases, with 16 bases separating them. The CDR3 DNA is TGTGCCAGCATACAGGGACAAACTTTCAATGAGCAGTTCTTC. Translating gives CASIQGQTFNEQFF.

This clonotype appeared many times. The chain is built from TRBV11-2 and TRBJ1-4; a possible D gene is TRBD1 (5 bases). CDR1 is SGHAT, CDR2 FQNNGV, per germline. The CDR3 contains 14 residues. V was clipped by 5 bases and J by 3 bases, with 10 bases between them. The CDR3: CASSPKGPNEKLFF. CDR3 DNA: TGTGCCAGCAGCCCCAAGGGACCTAATGAAAAACTGTTTTTT.

This clonotype was observed a few times. As DNA, the CDR3 is TGTGCCAGCACCCCCGTCCCCTCTGGGGCCAACGTCCTGACTTTC. This gives the protein CASTPVPSGANVLTF. This rearrangement joins TRBV6-2 or TRBV6-3 to TRBJ2-6; D gene unclear. Germline V gives CDR1 MNHEY, CDR2 SVGEGT. V was cut by 7 bases and J by 0 bases, with 10 bases left in between. The CDR3 consists of 15 residues.

The sample holds many counts of this clonotype. CDR3: CASSQGQSGRANVLTF. Written as DNA, the CDR3 is TGTGCCAGCAGCCAGGGACAGTCGGGAAGGGCCAACGTCCTGACTTTC. This chain connects TRBV3-1 to TRBJ2-6; TRBD1 aligns across 7 bases. Trimming removed 3 bases from V and 5 bases from J; junction bases left unmatched: 7. There are 16 residues in the CDR3. The V gene's germline CDR1 is LGHDT and CDR2 YNNKEL (reference sequence).

The sample holds many counts of this clonotype. The chain recombines TRBV24-1 with TRBJ2-5, with 7 bases aligning to TRBD1. CDR1 is KGHDR, CDR2 SFDVKD, per germline. The CDR3 consists of 13 residues. Trimming cost V 10 bases and J 1 base; bases outside gene matches: 5. CDR3 region: CATRDRVQETQYF. The CDR3 DNA follows: TGTGCCACTAGAGACAGGGTCCAAGAGACCCAGTACTTC.

This clonotype was detected only a few times. This CDR3 is missing its conserved last phenylalanine or tryptophan, likely due to a read error. This sequence joins TRBV5-6 and TRBJ2-7; TRBD1 might be the D (5 bases). CDR1 and CDR2 (germline): SGHDT, YYEEEE. The CDR3 covers 15 residues. Trimming took 2 bases from V and 0 from J, leaving 12 bases between them. For the CDR3, the DNA is TGTGCCAGCAGCTTTTGGGGCAGCACCTCCTACGAGCAGTACAAC. As protein: CASSFWGSTSYEQYN.